This T cell receptor (beta chain) was recovered during a study of control samples from healthy donors and cancer patients. Using immunoSEQ multiplex PCR, the repertoire was profiled, and TCRdb retains in-frame clones only, with some absent. The data show roughly 100,000 clones, with 85% to 90% seen just once and roughly 13% held by the top ten. The germline CDR1 and CDR2 sequences are MNHEY and SMNVEV (reference sequence). This CDR3 has 13 residues. V was cut by 3 bases and J by 7 bases, with 13 bases left in between. The chain links TRBV27 to TRBJ2-7; D is perhaps TRBD1 (5 bases). The sample comprised blood. The sequence was collected from a man under 40 in good health. Written as DNA, the CDR3 is TGTGCCAGCAGTTTGACAGCCCCAGGGGAGCAGTACTTC. Its translation: CASSLTAPGEQYF.